This note documents a single T cell receptor (beta chain) sequence. The specificity of this receptor is unknown. Base-call qualities are not available, and no considerably larger clone is one nucleotide away. The data were taken from a study of cytomegalovirus exposure and HLA in healthy donors (dated by TCRdb to 2016 to 2017). As for the study more broadly: The roughly 670 repertoires of the first cohort and the 95 to 150 validation repertoires were produced on the same platform, according to a later analysis. The study aimed to test whether cataloging public T cell receptors could reveal signatures of past pathogen exposure. Besides the first cohort of hundreds of subjects, a separate validation cohort made up of 120 different subjects was used. The study combined high-throughput TCR immunosequencing, statistical association of individual TCRs with disease status, and machine learning to predict cytomegalovirus infection status.

The paper as a whole reports these results and caveats: A later analysis lacked HLA typing for the validation cohort, so it scored co-occurrence in that cohort across all 120 or so repertoires. In vitro tests confirmed that three of the cytomegalovirus-associated TCR beta chains recognize cytomegalovirus antigens. A later analysis found that TCRs clustered in the first cohort also tended to co-occur in the 110 or so validation repertoires, with approximately 95% of cluster scores above 0. It was suggested by the authors that the approach could potentially be generalized to other disease states and immunological phenotypes. Most TCR sequences were seen in very few donors, while some public TCRs were found in many individuals. The study gave a list of about 170 TCR beta chains associated with cytomegalovirus. The classifier was reported to diagnose cytomegalovirus status with high specificity and sensitivity in both the original and validation cohorts.

The CDR3 measures 20 amino acids from cysteine to phenylalanine. Kept here is only the CDR3 DNA, which spans 60 bases and is read in frame from base 1. Library prep was done by the immunoSEQ multiplex PCR assay. Per the source publication's procedure: A statistical classification framework was built to diagnose cytomegalovirus status from the catalog of TCR beta chain sequences. TCRdb holds this immuneACCESS table with in-frame rearrangements only. Some clones are missing; in checked studies, unresolved V genes explain under half, and the rest has no known cause. The V and J calls and clone size are taken from that table; D and trimming were inferred from the DNA. In this sample the table shows 200,000 to 250,000 clones, roughly 87% of which occur a single time. 2% to 2.5% of the sample rests with the top ten. The donors belonged to the validation cohort of around 110 subjects, which was separate from the approximately 700-subject first cohort.

The chain is assembled from TRBV12-2 and TRBJ1-4. TRBV12-2 is annotated as a pseudogene. The sample consisted of PBMCs. The TCR was taken from a woman aged 18-30 years in good health and CMV-seropositive. In nucleotides, the sequence is TGTGCAAGTCGCTCCCGTCGCTGGTTTAGGAGGGCCAAGTGTAATGAAAAACTGTTTTTT. The resulting protein is CASRSRRWFRRAKCNEKLFF.